This T cell receptor beta chain was retrieved from a study of early T cells in non-severe SARS-CoV-2 infection (dated by TCRdb to the early 2020s). The study in broad terms: Because TCR sequencing was done on bulk RNA from unsorted whole blood, the alpha and beta chains could not be paired. Overall study results and their limits: Matching against VDJdb was skewed toward anti-spike CD8 responses, likely underestimated virus-specific expansions, and missed private and CD4 specificities.

This clonotype was detected only a few times. The specificity of this receptor is unknown. No base qualities exist here, and no much larger clone lies one base off it. The library was prepared using 5' RACE. TCRdb records NextSeq 500 as the sequencer. In the TCR library protocol, unique molecular identifiers were attached to individual cDNA molecules to correct for PCR bias and sequencing error. Both TCR alpha and beta chains were sequenced, and tight co-correlation was observed between alpha and beta sequence abundances in each sample. Turning to the authors' computational methods: V gene, J gene and CDR3 annotation of TCR sequences was performed with Decombinator V4. TCRs were defined as expanded if a significant change between any two time points was detected under a Poisson model with p below 0.0001. TCR abundances were normalised to the total number of TCRs sequenced per sample and expressed as counts per million. TRAV1-2 paired with TRAJ12, TRAJ20 or TRAJ33 defined MAIT TCRs, while TRAV10 paired with TRAJ18 defined iNKT TCRs. A search of VDJdb, accessed on 1 November 2021, was run for TCRs annotated to CMV, EBV and SARS-CoV-2, with TCRs annotated for multiple antigens excluded. TCRdb cleaned the public reads at Q25 with fastp, built clones with MiXCR and kept in-frame beta chains. Rows matching on CDR3 protein sequence are summarized as one entry with the most common DNA and genes. TCRdb assigned the V and J calls; the authors' analysis was not used. In this sample the table shows 87,000 or so distinct CDR3 sequences, over 9% of which occur a single time. The ten largest make up approximately 6.1% of the sample.

The V end loses 1 base and the J end loses 5 bases, and a stretch of 7 bases separates them. Looking up the germline V gene yields CDR1 SQVTM and CDR2 ANQGSEA. CDR3 length: 12 amino acids, cysteine to phenylalanine. Of all the DNA, just the CDR3 is kept, 36 bases in frame from base 1. The study was a case-control design nested within a healthcare worker cohort in London, UK, with weekly nasopharyngeal swab PCR tests and blood sampling. Between 23 and 31 March 2020, the week of the UK lockdown, healthcare workers were enrolled and then followed up weekly for as long as 16 weeks. Recombination connected TRBV29-1 to TRBJ2-3; no D gene call is confident. Sample: whole blood. The sequence derives from an adult who was a healthcare worker with PCR-confirmed SARS-CoV-2 infection or an uninfected control (not recorded which). The DNA reads as follows: TGCAGCGTTGAAGTTTTGGAAGATACGCAGTATTTT. Translated, this is CSVEVLEDTQYF.